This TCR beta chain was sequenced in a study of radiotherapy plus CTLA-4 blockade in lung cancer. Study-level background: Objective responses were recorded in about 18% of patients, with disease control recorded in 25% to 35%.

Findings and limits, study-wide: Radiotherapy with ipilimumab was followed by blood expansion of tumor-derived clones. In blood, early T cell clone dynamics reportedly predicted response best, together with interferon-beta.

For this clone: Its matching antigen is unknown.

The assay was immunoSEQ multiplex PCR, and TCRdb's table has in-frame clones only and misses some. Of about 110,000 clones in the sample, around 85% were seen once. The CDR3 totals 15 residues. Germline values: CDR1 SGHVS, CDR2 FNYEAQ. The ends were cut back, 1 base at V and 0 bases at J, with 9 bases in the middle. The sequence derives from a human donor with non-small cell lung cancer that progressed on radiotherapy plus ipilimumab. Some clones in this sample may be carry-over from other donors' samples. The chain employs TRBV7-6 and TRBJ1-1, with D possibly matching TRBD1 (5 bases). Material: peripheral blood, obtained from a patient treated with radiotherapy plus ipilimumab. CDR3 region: CASSLGGGVNTEAFF. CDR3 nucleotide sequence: TGTGCCAGCAGCTTAGGCGGGGGGGTGAACACTGAAGCTTTCTTT.